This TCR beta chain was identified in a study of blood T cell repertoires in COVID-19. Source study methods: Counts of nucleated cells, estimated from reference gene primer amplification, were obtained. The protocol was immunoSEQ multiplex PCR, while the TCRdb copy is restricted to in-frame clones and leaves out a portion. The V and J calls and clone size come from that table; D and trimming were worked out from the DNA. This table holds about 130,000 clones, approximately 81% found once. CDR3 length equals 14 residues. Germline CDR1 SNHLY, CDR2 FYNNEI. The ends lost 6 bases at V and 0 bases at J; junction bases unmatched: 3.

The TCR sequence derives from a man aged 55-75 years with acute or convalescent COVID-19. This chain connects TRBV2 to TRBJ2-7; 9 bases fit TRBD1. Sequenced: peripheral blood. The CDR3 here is CASRGQGSSYEQYF. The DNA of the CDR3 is TGTGCCAGCAGAGGACAGGGGTCCTCCTACGAGCAGTACTTC.